Presented here are 10 T cell receptor beta chains from one specimen sequenced in a study of glioma-infiltrating T cells after dendritic cell vaccination. Specified time point: after dendritic cell vaccination, including at tumor progression/relapse. Sequencing was performed with immunoSEQ multiplex PCR; in TCRdb, only in-frame clones are kept and a portion is missing. The table includes about 24,000 clones, roughly 89% detected once. Sequenced material: blood, taken after dendritic cell vaccination. The source of these receptors is a human donor with glioblastoma.

The rearrangement uses TRBV4-2 and TRBJ1-5; a weak D match, TRBD1 (5 bases). Trimming took 3 bases from V and 3 from J, leaving 18 bases between them. Germline values: CDR1 LGHNA, CDR2 YNFKEQ. The CDR3 totals 17 residues. The CDR3: CASSHPSGGSFNQPQHF. The CDR3 region has the DNA TGTGCCAGCAGCCACCCCTCGGGGGGGTCGTTCAATCAGCCCCAGCATTTT.

V gene TRBV6-8 combines with J gene TRBJ1-5, with TRBD1 matching 9 bases. The V segment lost 5 bases and the J segment 5 bases; nucleotides outside the gene matches: 1. In germline, CDR1 is MNHGY, CDR2 SAAAGT. The CDR3 contains 13 residues. CDR3 loop: CASSRTGDQPQHF. The CDR3 coding sequence is TGTGCCAGCAGTAGGACAGGGGATCAGCCCCAGCATTTT.

This chain joins TRBV5-1 and TRBJ2-3; 9 bases match TRBD1. The V gene end was trimmed by 7 bases and the J gene end by 4 bases; junction bases not matched to a gene: 10. CDR1 is SGHRS, CDR2 YFSETQ, per germline. The length of the CDR3 is 15 residues. The CDR3 bases are TGCGCCAGCGGACCCACAGGGGGCGCAGCAGATACGCAGTATTTT. Its protein is CASGPTGGAADTQYF.

The chain employs TRBV11-3 and TRBJ2-1, with TRBD1 matching over 9 bases. The CDR3 extends over 15 amino acids. V dropped 5 bases and J dropped 9; count of bases not matched to a gene: 11. Looked up from germline, CDR1 is SGHNT and CDR2 is YENEEA. This chain's CDR3 is CASSHLRDREGEQFF. The CDR3 bases are TGTGCCAGCAGCCATCTCCGGGACAGGGAGGGTGAGCAGTTCTTC.

This CDR3 reads CASSEAWRYEQYF. The CDR3 bases are TGTGCCAGCAGTGAAGCTTGGCGGTACGAGCAGTACTTC. This chain links TRBV6-1 with TRBJ2-7; no reliable D call. Between the trimmed V and J ends, which lost 0 bases and 4 bases, there was a span of 7 bases. The V gene's germline CDR1 is MNHNS and CDR2 SASEGT. This CDR3 has 13 residues.

The chain employs TRBV5-6 and TRBJ2-1, with 9 bases aligning to TRBD2. Germline values: CDR1 SGHDT, CDR2 YYEEEE. CDR3 length: 14 residues. V lost 2 bases, J lost 8 bases, and 5 bases stayed unmatched. The CDR3 coding sequence is TGTGCCAGCAGCTTCCGCGGGGGGGCCCATGAGCAGTTCTTC. Encoded protein: CASSFRGGAHEQFF.

The CDR3 nucleotides read TGCGCCAGCAGCTTGGAACCTAGCGCAACCTACGAGCAGTACTTC. Its protein product is CASSLEPSATYEQYF. The V call is TRBV5-1, the J call TRBJ2-7, with a possible D match to TRBD2 (6 bases). Germline CDR1 SGHRS, CDR2 YFSETQ. Between the trimmed V and J ends, which lost 0 bases and 2 bases, there was a span of 12 bases. The CDR3 runs 15 residues. Using reference TRBV5-1 and TRBJ2-7 for the parts outside the CDR3, the full variable domain is KAGVTQTPRYLIKTRGQQVTLSCSPISGHRSVSWYQQTPGQGLQFLFEYFSETQRNKGNFPGRFSGRQFSNSRSEMNVSTLELGDSALYLCASSLEPSATYEQYFGPGTRLTVT.

V and J are TRBV19 and TRBJ1-5; unclear D gene. V gave up 3 bases and J gave up 2 bases, with 2 bases separating them. Germline V gene lookup returns CDR1 LNHDA and CDR2 SQIVND (reference sequence). The CDR3 is 12 amino acids. CDR3 sequence: CASSIGNQPQHF. The CDR3 region has the DNA TGTGCCAGTAGTATCGGCAATCAGCCCCAGCATTTT.

On this clone itself: A junction boundary mismatches the germline segment, possibly from a read error. The same CDR3 can be traced to other DNA sequences in this sample. The chain uses TRBV9 and TRBJ1-6; no definite D call. The germline V gene has CDR1 SGDLS and CDR2 YYNGEE. This CDR3 region has 13 residues. The CDR3: CASSVDQNSPLHF. Written as DNA, the CDR3 is TGTGCCAGCAGCGTAGACCAGAATTCCCCCCTCCACTTT. The full variable domain, with the rest looked up from reference TRBV9 and TRBJ1-6, is DSGVTQTPKHLITATGQRVTLRCSPRSGDLSVYWYQQSLDQGLQFLIQYYNGEERAKGNILERFSAQQFPDLHSELNLSSLELGDSALYFCASSVDQNSPLHFGNGTRLTVT.

This clone came up a few times. V and J are TRBV14 and TRBJ1-1, with a weak D call TRBD1 (5 bases). The CDR3 sequence is 13 residues long. Germline V gene data show CDR1 as SGHDN and CDR2 as FVKESK. V was pared by 4 bases and J by 6 bases, with 12 bases between. The CDR3 DNA is TGTGCCAGCAGCCCTCAGGGTTTCGCTGAAGCTTTCTTT. It is translated as CASSPQGFAEAFF.